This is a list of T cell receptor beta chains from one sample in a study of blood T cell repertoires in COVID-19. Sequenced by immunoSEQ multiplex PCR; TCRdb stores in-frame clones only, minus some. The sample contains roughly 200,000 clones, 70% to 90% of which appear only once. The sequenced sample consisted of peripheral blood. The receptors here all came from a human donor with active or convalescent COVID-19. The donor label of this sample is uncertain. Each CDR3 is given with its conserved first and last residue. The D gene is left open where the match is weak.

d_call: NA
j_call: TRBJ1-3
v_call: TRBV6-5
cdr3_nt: TGTGCCAGCAGTTATAGAGGTTCTGGAAACACCATATATTTT
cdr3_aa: CASSYRGSGNTIYF

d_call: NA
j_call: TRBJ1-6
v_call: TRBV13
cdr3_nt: TGTGCCAGCAGCTTGGGTTGGCAGGGTAGGACACCCCTCCACTTT
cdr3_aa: CASSLGWQGRTPLHF

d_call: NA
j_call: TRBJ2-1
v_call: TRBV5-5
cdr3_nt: TGTGCCAGCAGCTTTTATCGGGGTGAGTCCTACAATGAGCAGTTCTTC
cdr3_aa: CASSFYRGESYNEQFF

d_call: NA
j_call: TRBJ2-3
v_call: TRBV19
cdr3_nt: TGTGCCAGTAGTGGGACTTATACGCAGTATTTT
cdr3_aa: CASSGTYTQYF

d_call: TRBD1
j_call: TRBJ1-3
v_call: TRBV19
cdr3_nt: TGTGCCAGCCGGGTCACAGGGGCATTCTCTGGAAACACCATATATTTT
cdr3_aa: CASRVTGAFSGNTIYF

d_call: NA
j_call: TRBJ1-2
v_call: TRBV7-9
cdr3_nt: TGTGCCAGCAGCTTGGAGCCCTATGGCTACACCTTC
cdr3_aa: CASSLEPYGYTF

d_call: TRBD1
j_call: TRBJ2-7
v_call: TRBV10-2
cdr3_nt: TGCGCCAGCAAAAGTCTGGGGACAGGGGGCTTCGACGAGCAGTACTTC
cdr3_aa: CASKSLGTGGFDEQYF

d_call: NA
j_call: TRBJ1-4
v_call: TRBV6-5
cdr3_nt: TGTGCCAGCAGCTCCGGAGCAACTAATGAAAAACTGTTTTTT
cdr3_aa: CASSSGATNEKLFF

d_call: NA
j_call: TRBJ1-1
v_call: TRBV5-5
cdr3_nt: TGTGCCAGCAGCCCCGGGGGTGTGGTCACTGAAGCTTTCTTT
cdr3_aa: CASSPGGVVTEAFF

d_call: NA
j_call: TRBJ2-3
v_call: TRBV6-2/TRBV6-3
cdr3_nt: TGTGCCAGCAGTTGGGGGCGGGAGAGCACAGATACGCAGTATTTT
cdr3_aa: CASSWGRESTDTQYF

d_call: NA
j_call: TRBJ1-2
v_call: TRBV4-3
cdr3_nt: TGCGCCAGCAGCCAAGACGGGGGAAGGAACTATGGCTACACCTTC
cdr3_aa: CASSQDGGRNYGYTF

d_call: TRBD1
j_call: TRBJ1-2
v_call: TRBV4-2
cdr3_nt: TGTGCCAGCAGCCAAGCCGGGACAGGGGAAGGCTACACCTTC
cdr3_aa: CASSQAGTGEGYTF

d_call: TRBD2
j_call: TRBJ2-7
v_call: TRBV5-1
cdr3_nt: TGCGCCAGCAGGGAAGGACTAGCGGGAGGGGGGAACCTACGGGAGCAGTACTTC
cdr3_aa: CASREGLAGGGNLREQYF

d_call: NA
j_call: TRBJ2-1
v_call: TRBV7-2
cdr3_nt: TGTGCCAGCAGCTTAGCGGGTGGGGCGGTGAAGCAGTTCTTC
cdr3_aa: CASSLAGGAVKQFF

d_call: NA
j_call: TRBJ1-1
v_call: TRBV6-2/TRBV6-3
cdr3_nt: TGTGCCAGCAGTTACGGGGGGATCGAAGCTTTCTTT
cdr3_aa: CASSYGGIEAFF

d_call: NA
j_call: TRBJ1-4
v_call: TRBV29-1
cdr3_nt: TGCAGCTCAGGGGTAGGGGTAGAGGAAAAACTGTTTTTT
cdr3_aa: CSSGVGVEEKLFF

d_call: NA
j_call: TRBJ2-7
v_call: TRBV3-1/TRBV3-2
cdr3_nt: TGTGCCAGCAGCCGTAGACAGTCTACCTACGAGCAGTACTTC
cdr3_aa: CASSRRQSTYEQYF

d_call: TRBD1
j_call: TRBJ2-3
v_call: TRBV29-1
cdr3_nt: TGCAGCGCCGTCCCGGGACAGGGGGCTACAGATACGCAGTATTTT
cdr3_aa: CSAVPGQGATDTQYF

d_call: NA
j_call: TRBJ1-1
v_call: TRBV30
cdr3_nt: TGTGCCTGGAGTGTATCCGGACAGCCCTACCCTGAAGCTTTCTTT
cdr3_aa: CAWSVSGQPYPEAFF

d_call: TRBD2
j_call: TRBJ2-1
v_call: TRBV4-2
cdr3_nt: TGTGCCAGCAGCCAAGGACTAGCGGGAGGAGGCAGCTCCTACAATGAGCAGTTCTTC
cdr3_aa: CASSQGLAGGGSSYNEQFF

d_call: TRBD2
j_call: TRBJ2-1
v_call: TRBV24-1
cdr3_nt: TGTGCCACCAGTGATATAGGGCGGGAGGGGCAGTTCTTC
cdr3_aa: CATSDIGREGQFF

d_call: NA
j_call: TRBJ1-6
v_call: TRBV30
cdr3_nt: TGTGCCTCGGGCCAGTCCTATAATTCACCCCTCCACTTT
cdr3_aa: CASGQSYNSPLHF